A single sample is the source of the 15 T cell receptor beta chains below, sequenced in a study of early T cells in non-severe SARS-CoV-2 infection. MiXCR was run by TCRdb on the 5' RACE reads, yielding one entry per CDR3 protein. In the table there are roughly 40,000 distinct CDR3 sequences, about 4.9% of which are singletons. The sample taken for sequencing was whole blood. The origin of the receptors is an adult who was a healthcare worker with PCR-confirmed SARS-CoV-2 infection or an uninfected control (not recorded which).

This clonotype was counted between two and nine times. The genes are TRBV7-9 and TRBJ1-3; D call uncertain. Germline assignment: CDR1 SEHNR and CDR2 FQNEAQ (reference sequence). The CDR3 has 14 amino acids. Trimming shortened V by 1 base and J by 2 bases, and 6 bases separated the two germline ends. Here the CDR3 DNA reads TGTGCCAGCAGCTTAGAAGGGACTGGAAACACCATATATTTT. This translates into CASSLEGTGNTIYF.

This clonotype showed up many times. The V and J genes are TRBV6-5 and TRBJ2-5; 11 positions agree with TRBD2. Germline V gene data show CDR1 as MNHEY and CDR2 as SVGAGI. Trimming removed 7 bases from V and 3 bases from J; junction bases left unmatched: 7. CDR3 length: 15 amino acids. CDR3 coding DNA: TGTGCCAGCAAAAATCCGGGACTAGCGGAAGAGACCCAGTACTTC. This gives the protein CASKNPGLAEETQYF.

This clonotype counts as medium-sized. The chain carries TRBV6-6 and TRBJ1-1; D gene ambiguous. Trimming shortened V by 7 bases and J by 1 base, and 10 bases separated the two germline ends. Germline V CDR1 and CDR2: MNHNY, SVGAGI (reference sequence). The CDR3 runs 13 residues. The DNA of the CDR3 is TGTGCCAGCACCCCTGATGAGAACACTGAAGCTTTCTTT. This gives the protein CASTPDENTEAFF.

CDR3: CASSQGDPGKGAFF. The CDR3 DNA sequence: TGTGCCAGCAGCCAAGGTGACCCAGGCAAAGGAGCTTTCTTT. This rearrangement joins TRBV3-1 to TRBJ1-1; D remains unclear. Germline values: CDR1 LGHDT, CDR2 YNNKEL (reference sequence). The CDR3 is 14 amino acids. The V gene lost 1 base and the J gene lost 10 bases, with 16 bases spanning the gap.

In its sample, this clonotype was seen once. The chain combines TRBV6-1 with TRBJ2-2; a weak D match, TRBD2 (6 bases). Germline assignment: CDR1 MNHNS and CDR2 SASEGT. The V and J ends lost 6 bases and 2 bases respectively, with 19 bases between them. CDR3 length: 17 amino acids. CDR3 nucleotides: TGTGCCAGCAGGGGGGGACTTGGAAGGATAAACACCGGGGAGCTGTTTTTT. It is translated as CASRGGLGRINTGELFF.

This clonotype was observed a few times. This chain uses TRBV2 with TRBJ2-3; 13 nucleotides align to TRBD2. This CDR3 is 17 amino acids long. The V gene's germline CDR1 is SNHLY and CDR2 FYNNEI. J was trimmed by 7 bases and V by 4 bases; bases with no gene match: 11. The CDR3 DNA sequence: TGTGCCAGCAGTGCGGACCTACTAGCGGGAGGGCTTAATACGCAGTATTTT. Residues: CASSADLLAGGLNTQYF.

This clonotype was observed a few times. The chain links TRBV12-3 or TRBV12-4 to TRBJ2-7; D uncertain. V lost 7 bases, J lost 0 bases, and 13 bases lay in between. The CDR3 has 14 residues. CDR3 DNA sequence: TGTGCCAGCAAACTCCAGGTGGGCTCCTACGAGCAGTACTTC. Amino acids: CASKLQVGSYEQYF.

This clonotype has a handful of counts. The rearrangement uses TRBV6-1 and TRBJ1-5; 8 nucleotides line up with TRBD1. Germline V gene lookup returns CDR1 MNHNS and CDR2 SASEGT. The V gene end was trimmed by 7 bases and the J gene end by 5 bases; junction bases not matched to a gene: 31. The CDR3 runs 22 residues. The CDR3 DNA follows: TGTGCCAGCAAATCTACCCCCTGGCTGACAGGGGTCACCAACAAAAAATATCAGCCCCAGCATTTT. This translates into CASKSTPWLTGVTNKKYQPQHF.

This chain joins TRBV11-2 and TRBJ1-1; TRBD1 matches at 7 bases. The CDR3 totals 13 residues. V was pared by 1 base and J by 10 bases, with 6 bases of the junction left unmatched. Looked up from germline, CDR1 is SGHAT and CDR2 is FQNNGV. The CDR3 DNA reads TGTGCCAGCAGCTTAGCGAGGGGGCTACGAGCTTTCTTT. It yields the protein CASSLARGLRAFF.

This clonotype is categorized as medium-sized (0.01 to 0.1%). This chain joins TRBV25-1 and TRBJ2-7; possibly TRBD1 or TRBD2 for D (5 bases each). Germline CDR1 is MGHDK and CDR2 is SYGVNS. This CDR3 is 12 amino acids long. V gave up 6 bases and J gave up 3 bases, with 9 bases separating them. The CDR3 bases are TGTGCCAGCAGCCCTGGGGGCTACGAGCAGTACTTC. It translates to CASSPGGYEQYF.

In this sample, this clonotype turned up a few times. The V and J genes are TRBV7-9 and TRBJ2-1; D ambiguous. The germline gives CDR1 SEHNR, CDR2 FQNEAQ (reference sequence). Between the trimmed V and J ends, which lost 1 base and 9 bases, there was a span of 10 bases. The CDR3 consists of 13 residues. CDR3 amino acids: CASSLGPGREQFF. Written as DNA, the CDR3 is TGTGCCAGCAGCTTAGGGCCTGGGCGTGAGCAGTTCTTC.

The chain couples TRBV5-1 to TRBJ1-4; unclear D gene. There are 17 residues in the CDR3. Looked up from germline, CDR1 is SGHRS and CDR2 is YFSETQ. The germline V and J ends were trimmed by 0 bases and 0 bases, with 12 bases remaining between them. CDR3: CASSLAGRRATNEKLFF. CDR3 bases: TGCGCCAGCAGCTTGGCCGGTAGGCGGGCAACTAATGAAAAACTGTTTTTT.

Ten or more counts support this clonotype. The chain uses TRBV7-2 and TRBJ1-1, with 10 bases that match TRBD1. With V trimmed by 0 bases and J by 4 bases, 2 bases remained unmatched. The CDR3 spans 15 residues. Germline-derived CDR1 and CDR2 are SGHTA and FQGNSA. The DNA for the CDR3 is TGTGCCAGCAGCTTAGCGGGACAGGGGATCACTGAAGCTTTCTTT. Protein: CASSLAGQGITEAFF.

This clonotype was detected many times. This sequence joins TRBV28 and TRBJ2-1; TRBD2 matches at 7 bases. This CDR3 spans 13 amino acids. The germline V gene encodes CDR1 MDHEN and CDR2 SYDVKM. Trimming cost V 3 bases and J 4 bases; bases outside gene matches: 0. Written as DNA, the CDR3 is TGTGCCAGCAGTTTGGGAGGGTACAATGAGCAGTTCTTC. As protein: CASSLGGYNEQFF.

This clonotype was seen at least ten times. The rearrangement links TRBV7-2 to TRBJ2-6; TRBD1 agrees at 7 bases. In germline, CDR1 is SGHTA, CDR2 FQGNSA. V shed 5 bases, J shed 4 bases, and the junction held 5 bases outside the gene matches. This CDR3 contains 15 residues. DNA of the CDR3: TGTGCCAGCAGCACACAGGGGTACGGGGCCAACGTCCTGACTTTC. Translated: CASSTQGYGANVLTF.